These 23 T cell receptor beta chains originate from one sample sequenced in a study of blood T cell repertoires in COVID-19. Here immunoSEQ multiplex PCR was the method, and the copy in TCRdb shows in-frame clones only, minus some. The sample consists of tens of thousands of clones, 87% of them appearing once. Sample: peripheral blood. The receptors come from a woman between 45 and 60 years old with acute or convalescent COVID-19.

CDR3 sequence (DNA): TGTGCCAGCAGCTTGTATCAGGGGCGAAATTCACCCCTCCACTTT. Its translation is CASSLYQGRNSPLHF. The chain carries TRBV11-2 and TRBJ1-6, with a weak D call TRBD1 (6 bases). The V end lost 3 bases, the J end lost 7 bases, and 13 bases lay between the germline ends. CDR3 size: 15 residues. Per germline, CDR1 SGHAT and CDR2 FQNNGV. Filled out from reference TRBV11-2 and TRBJ1-6, the complete variable domain reads EAGVAQSPRYKIIEKRQSVAFWCNPISGHATLYWYQQILGQGPKLLIQFQNNGVVDDSQLPKDRFSAERLKGVDSTLKIQPAKLEDSAVYLCASSLYQGRNSPLHFGNGTRLTVT.

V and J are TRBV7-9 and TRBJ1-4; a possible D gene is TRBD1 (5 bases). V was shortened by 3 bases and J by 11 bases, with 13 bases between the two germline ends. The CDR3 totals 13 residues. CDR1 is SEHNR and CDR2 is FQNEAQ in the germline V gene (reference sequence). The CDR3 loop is CASSFDTGSKLFF. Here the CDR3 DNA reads TGTGCCAGCAGCTTTGACACAGGATCTAAACTGTTTTTT.

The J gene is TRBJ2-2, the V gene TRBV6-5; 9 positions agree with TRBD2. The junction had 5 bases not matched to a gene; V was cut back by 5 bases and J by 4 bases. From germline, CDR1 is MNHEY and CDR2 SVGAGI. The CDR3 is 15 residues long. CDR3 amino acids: CASSTGTSRTGELFF. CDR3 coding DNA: TGTGCCAGCAGTACCGGGACTAGCCGCACCGGGGAGCTGTTTTTT.

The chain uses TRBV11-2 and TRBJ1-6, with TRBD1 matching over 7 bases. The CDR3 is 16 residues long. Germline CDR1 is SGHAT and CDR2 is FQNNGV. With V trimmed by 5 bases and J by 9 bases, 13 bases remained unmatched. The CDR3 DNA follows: TGTGCCAGCAGCCACGGACAGGTCATCGTAGGTTCACCCCTCCACTTT. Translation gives CASSHGQVIVGSPLHF.

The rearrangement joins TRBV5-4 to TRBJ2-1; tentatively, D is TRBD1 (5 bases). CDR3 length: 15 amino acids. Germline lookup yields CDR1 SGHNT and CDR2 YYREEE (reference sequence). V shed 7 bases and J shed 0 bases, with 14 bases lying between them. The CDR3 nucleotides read TGTGCCAGCGCAACAGACAGAAACTCCTACAATGAGCAGTTCTTC. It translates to CASATDRNSYNEQFF.

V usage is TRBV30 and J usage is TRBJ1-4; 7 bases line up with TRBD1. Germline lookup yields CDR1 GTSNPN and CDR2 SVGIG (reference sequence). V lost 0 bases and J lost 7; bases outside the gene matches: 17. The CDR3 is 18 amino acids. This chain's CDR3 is CAWSVLPYRGRGTEKLFF. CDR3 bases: TGTGCCTGGAGTGTACTCCCCTACAGGGGTCGGGGAACTGAAAAACTGTTTTTT.

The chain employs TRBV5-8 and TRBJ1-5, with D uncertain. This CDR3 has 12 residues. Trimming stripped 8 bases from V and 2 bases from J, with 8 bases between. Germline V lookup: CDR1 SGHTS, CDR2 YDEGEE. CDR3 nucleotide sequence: TGTGCCAGTACACTAGGCAATCAGCCCCAGCATTTT. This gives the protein CASTLGNQPQHF.

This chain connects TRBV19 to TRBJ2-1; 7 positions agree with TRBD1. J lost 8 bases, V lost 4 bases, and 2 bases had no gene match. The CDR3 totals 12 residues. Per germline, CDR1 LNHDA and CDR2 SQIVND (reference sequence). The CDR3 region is CASSTGQYEQFF. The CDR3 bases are TGTGCCAGTAGTACGGGACAGTATGAGCAGTTCTTC.

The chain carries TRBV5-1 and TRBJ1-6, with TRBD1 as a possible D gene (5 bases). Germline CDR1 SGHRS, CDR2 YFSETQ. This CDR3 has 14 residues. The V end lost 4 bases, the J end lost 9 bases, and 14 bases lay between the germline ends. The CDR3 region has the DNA TGCGCCAGCAGCCCTGGCCAGGGTGTTTCACCCCTCCACTTT. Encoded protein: CASSPGQGVSPLHF.

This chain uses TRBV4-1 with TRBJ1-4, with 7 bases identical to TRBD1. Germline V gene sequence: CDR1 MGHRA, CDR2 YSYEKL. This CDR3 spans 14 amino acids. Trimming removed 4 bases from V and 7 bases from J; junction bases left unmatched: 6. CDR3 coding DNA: TGCGCCAGCAGCCGATCACAGGGGTTTGAAAAACTGTTTTTT. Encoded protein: CASSRSQGFEKLFF.

CDR3 nucleotides: TGCGCCAGCAGCTCGGACACGGCCTGGGGCTACACCTTC. Its translation is CASSSDTAWGYTF. The V and J genes are TRBV5-1 and TRBJ1-2, with D possibly being TRBD1 (5 bases). Trimming left V 3 bases short and J 8 bases short, with 14 bases between. The germline gives CDR1 SGHRS, CDR2 YFSETQ. This CDR3 has 13 amino acids.

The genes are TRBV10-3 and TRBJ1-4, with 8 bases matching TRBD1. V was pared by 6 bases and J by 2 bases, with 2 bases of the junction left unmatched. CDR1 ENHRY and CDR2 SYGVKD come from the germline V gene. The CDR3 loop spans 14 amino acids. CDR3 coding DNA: TGTGCCATCAGGAGACAGGGGACTAATGAAAAACTGTTTTTT. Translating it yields CAIRRQGTNEKLFF.

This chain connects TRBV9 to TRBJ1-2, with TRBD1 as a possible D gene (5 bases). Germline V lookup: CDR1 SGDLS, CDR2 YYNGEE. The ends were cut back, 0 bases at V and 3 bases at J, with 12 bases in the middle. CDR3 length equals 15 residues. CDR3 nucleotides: TGTGCCAGCAGCGTAGCTGCGGGGGGAGACTATGGCTACACCTTC. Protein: CASSVAAGGDYGYTF.

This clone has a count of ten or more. The CDR3 coding sequence is TGTGCCAGCAGCGTAGGAACTATCAGCGGAGATACGCAGTATTTT. It translates to CASSVGTISGDTQYF. The chain recombines TRBV9 with TRBJ2-3, with TRBD2 as a possible D gene (5 bases). Germline CDR1 reads SGDLS; CDR2 reads YYNGEE. Trimming removed 0 bases at V and 5 bases at J, with 13 bases between. The CDR3 has 15 amino acids.

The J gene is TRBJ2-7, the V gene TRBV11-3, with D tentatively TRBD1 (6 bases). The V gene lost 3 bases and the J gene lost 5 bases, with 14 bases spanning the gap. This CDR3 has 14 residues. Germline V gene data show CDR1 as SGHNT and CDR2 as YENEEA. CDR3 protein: CASSLRAGAHEQYF. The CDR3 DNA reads TGTGCCAGCAGCTTGCGGGCAGGGGCTCACGAGCAGTACTTC.

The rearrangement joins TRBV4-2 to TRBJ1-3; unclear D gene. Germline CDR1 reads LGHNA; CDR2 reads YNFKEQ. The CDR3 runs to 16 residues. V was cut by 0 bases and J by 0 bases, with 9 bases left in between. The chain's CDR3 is CASSQEAAYSGNTIYF. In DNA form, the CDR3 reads TGTGCCAGCAGCCAAGAGGCAGCGTACTCTGGAAACACCATATATTTT.

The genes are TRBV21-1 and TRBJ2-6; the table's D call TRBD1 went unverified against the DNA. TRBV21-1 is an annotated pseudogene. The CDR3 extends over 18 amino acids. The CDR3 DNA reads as TGTGCCAGCAGCAAAGGGACAGGTTTGCGCTCTGGGGCCAACGTCCTGACTTTC. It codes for CASSKGTGLRSGANVLTF.

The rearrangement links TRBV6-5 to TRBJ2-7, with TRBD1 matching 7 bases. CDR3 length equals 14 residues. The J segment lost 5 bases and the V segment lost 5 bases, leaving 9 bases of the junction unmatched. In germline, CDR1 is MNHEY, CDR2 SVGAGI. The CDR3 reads CASSNQQGPDEQYF. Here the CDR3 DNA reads TGTGCCAGCAGTAACCAACAGGGGCCCGACGAGCAGTACTTC.

CDR3 sequence: CASRGGQGVFEGYTF. CDR3 DNA sequence: TGTGCCAGCAGAGGAGGACAGGGGGTTTTCGAGGGCTACACCTTC. The chain is built from TRBV6-5 and TRBJ1-2; 10 nucleotides line up with TRBD1. The length of the CDR3 is 15 residues. Germline assignment: CDR1 MNHEY and CDR2 SVGAGI. Trimming took 6 bases from V and 8 from J; bases not matched to a gene: 12.

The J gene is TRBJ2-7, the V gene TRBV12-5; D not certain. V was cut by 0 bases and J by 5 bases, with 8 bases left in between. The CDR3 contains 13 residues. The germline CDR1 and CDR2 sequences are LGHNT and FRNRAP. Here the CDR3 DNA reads TGTGCTAGTGGTTTGGTAAAGGCGGACGAGCAGTACTTC. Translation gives CASGLVKADEQYF.

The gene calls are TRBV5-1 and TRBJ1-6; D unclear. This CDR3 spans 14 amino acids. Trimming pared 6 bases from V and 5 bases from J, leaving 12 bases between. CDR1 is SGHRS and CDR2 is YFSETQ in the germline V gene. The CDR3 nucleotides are TGCGCCAGCACCGAGGGCTGGGATAATTCACCCCTCCACTTT. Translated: CASTEGWDNSPLHF.

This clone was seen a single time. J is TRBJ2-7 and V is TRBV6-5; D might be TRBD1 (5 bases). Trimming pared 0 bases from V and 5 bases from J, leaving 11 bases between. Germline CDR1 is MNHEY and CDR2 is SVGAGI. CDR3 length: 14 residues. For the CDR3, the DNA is TGTGCCAGCAGTTACTCTTCAGGGAATAACGAGCAGTACTTC. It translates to CASSYSSGNNEQYF.

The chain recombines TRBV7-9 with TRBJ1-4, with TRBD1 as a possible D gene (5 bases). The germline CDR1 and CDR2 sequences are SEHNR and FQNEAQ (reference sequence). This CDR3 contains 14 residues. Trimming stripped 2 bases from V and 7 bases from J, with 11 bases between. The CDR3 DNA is TGTGCCAGCAGCTTATTGGGGGGAGGTGAAAAACTGTTTTTT. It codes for CASSLLGGGEKLFF.